The T cell receptor beta chain described here comes from a study of blood T cells in healthy people across ages. This clonotype was recorded a few times. Its antigen is as yet unknown. The CDR3 is made up of 13 amino acids. The V gene's germline CDR1 is KGHSH and CDR2 LQKENI. With 3 bases removed from V and 6 bases from J, the gap between germline ends came to 11 bases. Sample donors were healthy Caucasian individuals that came from Russia, aged roughly 6 to 100. Total RNA extraction produced at least 5.5 micrograms (per sample) for the study. Broader study findings: A roughly linear age-dependent decrease characterized TCR beta diversity per million T cells.

A second PCR of about 7 to 11 cycles used a sample-barcoded 5' primer and a J-beta primer mix. With 12 random nucleotides, a template-switch adaptor tagged each individual cDNA molecule. MiXCR, run by TCRdb on the 5' RACE reads, gives a single entry per CDR3 protein. This table holds 550,000 to 700,000 distinct CDR3 sequences, about 26% found once. This chain connects TRBV18 to TRBJ1-2; D unresolved. The sequenced sample consisted of blood. The clonotype was recovered from a woman aged 70 to 79 in good health. The CDR3 spells CASSPVWGDGYTF. In DNA, the CDR3 is TGTGCCAGCTCACCTGTCTGGGGTGATGGCTACACCTTC. Combining the CDR3 with reference TRBV18 and TRBJ1-2 gives the whole variable domain NAGVMQNPRHLVRRRGQEARLRCSPMKGHSHVYWYRQLPEEGLKFMVYLQKENIIDESGMPKERFSAEFPKEGPSILRIQQVVRGDSAAYFCASSPVWGDGYTFGSGTRLTVV.